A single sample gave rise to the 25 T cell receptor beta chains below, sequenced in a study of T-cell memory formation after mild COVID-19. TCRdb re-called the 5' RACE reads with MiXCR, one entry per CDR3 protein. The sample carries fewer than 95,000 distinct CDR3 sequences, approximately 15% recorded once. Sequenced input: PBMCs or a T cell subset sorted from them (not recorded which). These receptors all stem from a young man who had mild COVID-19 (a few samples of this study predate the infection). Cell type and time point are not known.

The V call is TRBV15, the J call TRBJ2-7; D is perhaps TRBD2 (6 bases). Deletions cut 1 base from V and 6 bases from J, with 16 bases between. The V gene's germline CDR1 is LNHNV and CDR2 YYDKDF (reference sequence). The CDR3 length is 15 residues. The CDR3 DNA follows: TGTGCCACCAGCAGAGGGGCCGGGGGTCACGGCGAGCAGTACGTC. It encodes CATSRGAGGHGEQYV.

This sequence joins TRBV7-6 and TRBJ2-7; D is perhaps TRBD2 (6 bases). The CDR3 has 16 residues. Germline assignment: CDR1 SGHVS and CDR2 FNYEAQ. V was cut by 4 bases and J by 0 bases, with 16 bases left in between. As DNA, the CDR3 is TGTGCCAGCAGCTCATCCCGGGGGTCTAGCTCCTACGAGCAGTACTTC. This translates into CASSSSRGSSSYEQYF.

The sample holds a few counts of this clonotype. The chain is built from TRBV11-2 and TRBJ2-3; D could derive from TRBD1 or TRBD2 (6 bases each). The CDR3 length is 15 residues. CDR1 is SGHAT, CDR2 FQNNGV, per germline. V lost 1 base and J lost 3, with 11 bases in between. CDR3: CASSLVWGATDTQYF. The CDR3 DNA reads TGTGCCAGCAGCTTAGTGTGGGGGGCAACAGATACGCAGTATTTT.

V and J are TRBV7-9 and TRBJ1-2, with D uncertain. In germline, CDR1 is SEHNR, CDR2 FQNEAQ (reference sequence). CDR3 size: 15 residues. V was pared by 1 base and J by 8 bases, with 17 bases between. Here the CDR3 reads CASSLGTPTGVGYTF. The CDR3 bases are TGTGCCAGCAGCTTAGGGACCCCGACCGGCGTGGGCTACACCTTC.

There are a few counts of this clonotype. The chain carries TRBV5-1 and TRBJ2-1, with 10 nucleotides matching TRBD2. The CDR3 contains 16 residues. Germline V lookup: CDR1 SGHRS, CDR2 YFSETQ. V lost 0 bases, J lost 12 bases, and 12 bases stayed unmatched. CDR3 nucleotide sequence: TGCGCCAGCAGCTTGGATCGGCTAGCGGGGGCAGATGGGCAGTTCTTC. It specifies CASSLDRLAGADGQFF. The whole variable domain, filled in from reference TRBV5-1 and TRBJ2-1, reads KAGVTQTPRYLIKTRGQQVTLSCSPISGHRSVSWYQQTPGQGLQFLFEYFSETQRNKGNFPGRFSGRQFSNSRSEMNVSTLELGDSALYLCASSLDRLAGADGQFFGPGTRLTVL.

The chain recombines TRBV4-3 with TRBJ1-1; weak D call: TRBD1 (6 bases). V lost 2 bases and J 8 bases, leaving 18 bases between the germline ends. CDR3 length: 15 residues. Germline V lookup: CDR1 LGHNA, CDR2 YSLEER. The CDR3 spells CASSQLKFPGGEAFF. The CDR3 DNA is TGCGCCAGCAGCCAACTAAAGTTCCCCGGGGGCGAAGCTTTCTTT.

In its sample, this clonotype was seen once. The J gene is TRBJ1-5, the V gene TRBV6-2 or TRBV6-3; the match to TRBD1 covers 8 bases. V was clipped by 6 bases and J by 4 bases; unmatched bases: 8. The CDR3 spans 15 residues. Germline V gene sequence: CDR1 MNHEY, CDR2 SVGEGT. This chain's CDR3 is CASSTTGVGNQPQHF. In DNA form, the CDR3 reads TGTGCCAGCAGCACGACAGGGGTAGGGAATCAGCCCCAGCATTTT.

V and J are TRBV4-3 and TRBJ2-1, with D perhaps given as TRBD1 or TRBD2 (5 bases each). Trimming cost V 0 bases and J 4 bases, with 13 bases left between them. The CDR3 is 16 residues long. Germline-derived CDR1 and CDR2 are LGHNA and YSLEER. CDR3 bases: TGCGCCAGCAGCCAAGATGAAGGGACGGCATACAATGAGCAGTTCTTC. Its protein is CASSQDEGTAYNEQFF.

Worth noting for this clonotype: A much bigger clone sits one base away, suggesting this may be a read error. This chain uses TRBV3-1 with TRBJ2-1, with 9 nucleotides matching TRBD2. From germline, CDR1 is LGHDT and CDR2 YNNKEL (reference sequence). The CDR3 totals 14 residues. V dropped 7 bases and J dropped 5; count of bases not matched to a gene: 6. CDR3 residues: CASKAGGANNEQFF. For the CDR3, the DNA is TGTGCCAGCAAAGCGGGGGGAGCCAACAATGAGCAGTTCTTC.

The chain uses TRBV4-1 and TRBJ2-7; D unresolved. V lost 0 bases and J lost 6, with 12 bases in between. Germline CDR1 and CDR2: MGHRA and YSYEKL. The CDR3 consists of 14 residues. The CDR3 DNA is TGCGCCAGCAGCCAAGATCCCCCCCTAGGCGAGCAGTACTTC. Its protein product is CASSQDPPLGEQYF.

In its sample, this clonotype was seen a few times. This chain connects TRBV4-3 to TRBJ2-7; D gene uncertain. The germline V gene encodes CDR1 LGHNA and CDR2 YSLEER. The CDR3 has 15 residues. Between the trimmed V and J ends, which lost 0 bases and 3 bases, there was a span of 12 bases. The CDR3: CASSQDPGPYYEQYF. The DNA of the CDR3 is TGCGCCAGCAGCCAAGATCCCGGGCCTTACTACGAGCAGTACTTC.

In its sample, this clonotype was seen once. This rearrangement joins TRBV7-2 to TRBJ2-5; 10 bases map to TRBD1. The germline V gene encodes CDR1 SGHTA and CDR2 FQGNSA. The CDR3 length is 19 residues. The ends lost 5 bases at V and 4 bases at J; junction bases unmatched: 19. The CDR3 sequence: CASSRDRGRQGNWRETQYF. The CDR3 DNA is TGTGCCAGCAGCAGAGACAGGGGGCGGCAGGGTAACTGGAGAGAGACCCAGTACTTC.

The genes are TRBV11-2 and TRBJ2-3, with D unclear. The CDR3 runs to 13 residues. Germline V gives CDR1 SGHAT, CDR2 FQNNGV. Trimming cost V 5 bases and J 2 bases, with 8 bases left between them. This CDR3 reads CASSPHPTDTQYF. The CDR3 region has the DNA TGTGCCAGCAGCCCTCATCCCACAGATACGCAGTATTTT.

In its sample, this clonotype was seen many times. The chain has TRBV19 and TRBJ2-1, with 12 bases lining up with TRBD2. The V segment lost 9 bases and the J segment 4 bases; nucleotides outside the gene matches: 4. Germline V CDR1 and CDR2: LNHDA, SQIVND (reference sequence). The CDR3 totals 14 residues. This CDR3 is CASTGLAGYNEQFF. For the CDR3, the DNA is TGTGCCAGCACAGGACTAGCGGGGTACAATGAGCAGTTCTTC.

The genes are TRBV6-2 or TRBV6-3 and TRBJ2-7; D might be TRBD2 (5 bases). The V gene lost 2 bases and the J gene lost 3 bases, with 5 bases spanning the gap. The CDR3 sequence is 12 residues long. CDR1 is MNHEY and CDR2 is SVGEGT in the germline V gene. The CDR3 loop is CASSYEGYEQYV. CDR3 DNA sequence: TGTGCCAGCAGTTACGAGGGCTACGAGCAGTACGTC.

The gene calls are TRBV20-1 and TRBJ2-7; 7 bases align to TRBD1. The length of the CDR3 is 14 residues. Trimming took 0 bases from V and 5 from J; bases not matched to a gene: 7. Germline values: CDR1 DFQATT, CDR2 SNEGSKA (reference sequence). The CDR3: CSARDLYRGNEQYF. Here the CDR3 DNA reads TGCAGTGCTAGAGATCTTTACAGGGGCAACGAGCAGTACTTC.

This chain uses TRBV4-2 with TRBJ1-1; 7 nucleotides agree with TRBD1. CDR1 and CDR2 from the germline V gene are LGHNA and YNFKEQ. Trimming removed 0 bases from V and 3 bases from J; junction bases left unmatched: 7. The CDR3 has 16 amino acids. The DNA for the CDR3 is TGTGCCAGCAGCCAAGAGAACGGAGGGGGCCACACTGAAGCTTTCTTT. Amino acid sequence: CASSQENGGGHTEAFF.

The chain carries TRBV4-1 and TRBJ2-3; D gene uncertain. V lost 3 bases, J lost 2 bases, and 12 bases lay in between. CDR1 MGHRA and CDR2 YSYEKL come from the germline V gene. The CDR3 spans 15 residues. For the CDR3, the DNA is TGCGCCAGCAGCCATCCGGTTGGGGACACAGATACGCAGTATTTT. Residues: CASSHPVGDTDTQYF.

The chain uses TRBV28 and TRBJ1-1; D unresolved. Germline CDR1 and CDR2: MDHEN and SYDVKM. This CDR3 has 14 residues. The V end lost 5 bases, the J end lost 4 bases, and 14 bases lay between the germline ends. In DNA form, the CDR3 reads TGTGCCAGCAGTCCGGGCCTCCACTCCACTGAAGCTTTCTTT. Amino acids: CASSPGLHSTEAFF.

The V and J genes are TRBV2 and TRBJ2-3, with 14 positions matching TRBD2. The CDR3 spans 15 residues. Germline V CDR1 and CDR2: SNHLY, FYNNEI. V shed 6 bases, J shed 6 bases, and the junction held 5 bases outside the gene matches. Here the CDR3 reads CASRGTSGGGDTQYF. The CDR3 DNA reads TGTGCCAGCAGGGGGACTAGCGGGGGCGGGGATACGCAGTATTTT.

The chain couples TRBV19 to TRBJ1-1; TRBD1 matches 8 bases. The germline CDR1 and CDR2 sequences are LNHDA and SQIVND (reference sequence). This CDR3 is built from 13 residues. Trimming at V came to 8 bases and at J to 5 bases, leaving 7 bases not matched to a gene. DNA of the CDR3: TGTGCCAGTCGACAGGGGATGGGGACTGAAGCTTTCTTT. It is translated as CASRQGMGTEAFF. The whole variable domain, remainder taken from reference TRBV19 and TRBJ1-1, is DGGITQSPKYLFRKEGQNVTLSCEQNLNHDAMYWYRQDPGQGLRLIYYSQIVNDFQKGDIAEGYSVSREKKESFPLTVTSAQKNPTAFYLCASRQGMGTEAFFGQGTRLTVV.

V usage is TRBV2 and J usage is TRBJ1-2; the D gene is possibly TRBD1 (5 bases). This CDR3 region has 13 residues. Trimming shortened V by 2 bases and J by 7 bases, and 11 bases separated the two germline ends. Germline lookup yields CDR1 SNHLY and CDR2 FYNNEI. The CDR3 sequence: CASSETGVFGYTF. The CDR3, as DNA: TGTGCCAGCAGTGAAACGGGGGTGTTTGGCTACACCTTC.

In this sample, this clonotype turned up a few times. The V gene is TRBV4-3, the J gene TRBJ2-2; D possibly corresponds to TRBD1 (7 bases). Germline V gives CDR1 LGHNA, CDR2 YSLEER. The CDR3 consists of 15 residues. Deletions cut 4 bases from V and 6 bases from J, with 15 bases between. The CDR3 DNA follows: TGCGCCAGCAGCCCCCTGGAGGGGGCTGCCGGGGAGCTGTTTTTT. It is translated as CASSPLEGAAGELFF.

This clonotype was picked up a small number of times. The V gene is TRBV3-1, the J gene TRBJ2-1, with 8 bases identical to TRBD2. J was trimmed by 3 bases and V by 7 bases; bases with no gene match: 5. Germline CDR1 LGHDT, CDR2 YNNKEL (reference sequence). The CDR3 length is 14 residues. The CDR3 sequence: CASNGGAFYNEQFF. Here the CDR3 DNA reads TGTGCCAGCAACGGGGGGGCCTTCTACAATGAGCAGTTCTTC.

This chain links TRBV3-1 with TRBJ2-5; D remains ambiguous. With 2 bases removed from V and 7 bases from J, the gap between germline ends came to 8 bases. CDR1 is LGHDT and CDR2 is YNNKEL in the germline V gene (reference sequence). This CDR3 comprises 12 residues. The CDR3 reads CASSQPGGTQYF. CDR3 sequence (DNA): TGTGCCAGCAGCCAACCAGGTGGGACCCAGTACTTC.